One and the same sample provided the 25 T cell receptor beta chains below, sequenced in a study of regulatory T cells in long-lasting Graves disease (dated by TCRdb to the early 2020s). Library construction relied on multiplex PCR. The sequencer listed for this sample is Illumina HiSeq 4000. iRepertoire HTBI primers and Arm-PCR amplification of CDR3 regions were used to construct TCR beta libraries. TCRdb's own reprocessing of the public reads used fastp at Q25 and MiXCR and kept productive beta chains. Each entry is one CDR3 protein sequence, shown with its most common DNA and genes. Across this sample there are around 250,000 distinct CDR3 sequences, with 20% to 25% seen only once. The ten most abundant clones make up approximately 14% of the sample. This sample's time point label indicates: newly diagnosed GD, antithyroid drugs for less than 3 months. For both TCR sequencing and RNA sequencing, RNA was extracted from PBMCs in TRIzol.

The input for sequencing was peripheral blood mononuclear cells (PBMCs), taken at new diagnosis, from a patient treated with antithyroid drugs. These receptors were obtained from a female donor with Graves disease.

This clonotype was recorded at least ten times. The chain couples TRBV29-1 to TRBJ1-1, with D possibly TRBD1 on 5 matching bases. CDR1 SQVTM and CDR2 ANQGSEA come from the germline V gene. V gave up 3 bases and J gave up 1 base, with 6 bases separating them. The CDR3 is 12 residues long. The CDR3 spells CSVDGTNTEAFF. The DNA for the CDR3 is TGCAGCGTTGATGGGACGAACACTGAAGCTTTCTTT. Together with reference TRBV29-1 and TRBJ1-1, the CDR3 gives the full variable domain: SAVISQKPSRDICQRGTSLTIQCQVDSQVTMMFWYRQQPGQSLTLIATANQGSEATYESGFVIDKFPISRPNLTFSTLTVSNMSPEDSSIYLCSVDGTNTEAFFGQGTRLTVV.

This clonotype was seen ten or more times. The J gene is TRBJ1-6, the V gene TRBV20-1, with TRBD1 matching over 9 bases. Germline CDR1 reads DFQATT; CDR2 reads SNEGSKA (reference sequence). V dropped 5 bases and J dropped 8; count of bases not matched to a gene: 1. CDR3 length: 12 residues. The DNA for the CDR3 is TGCAGTGCTTGGGACAGGGATTCACCCCTCCACTTT. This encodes CSAWDRDSPLHF.

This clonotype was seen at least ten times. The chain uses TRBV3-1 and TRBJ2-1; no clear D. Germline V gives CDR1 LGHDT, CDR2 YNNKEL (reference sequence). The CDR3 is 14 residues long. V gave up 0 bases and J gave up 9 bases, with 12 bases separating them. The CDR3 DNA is TGTGCCAGCAGCCAAGAAGCCGCGGACGGTGAGCAGTTCTTC. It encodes CASSQEAADGEQFF.

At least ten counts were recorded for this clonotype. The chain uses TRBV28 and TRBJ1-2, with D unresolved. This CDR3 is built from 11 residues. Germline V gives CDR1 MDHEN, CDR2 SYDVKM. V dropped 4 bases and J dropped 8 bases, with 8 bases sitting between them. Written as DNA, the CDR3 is TGTGCCAGCAGTTCTCATAAGGGCTACACCTTC. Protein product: CASSSHKGYTF.

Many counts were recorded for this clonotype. The CDR3 nucleotides read TGTGCCAGCAGCTCCTCATTAACCCGAGATACGCAGTATTTT. Translating it yields CASSSSLTRDTQYF. J is TRBJ2-3 and V is TRBV7-6, with D unresolved. This CDR3 has 14 residues. In germline, CDR1 is SGHVS, CDR2 FNYEAQ. V gave up 4 bases and J gave up 5 bases, with 13 bases separating them.

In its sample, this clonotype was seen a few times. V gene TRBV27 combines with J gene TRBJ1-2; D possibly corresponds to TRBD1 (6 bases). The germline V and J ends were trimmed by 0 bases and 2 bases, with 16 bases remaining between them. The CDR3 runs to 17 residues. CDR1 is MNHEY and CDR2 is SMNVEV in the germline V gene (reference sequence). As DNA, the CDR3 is TGTGCCAGCAGTTTATCTCGGACCCAGGGGATAAACTATGGCTACACCTTC. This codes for CASSLSRTQGINYGYTF.

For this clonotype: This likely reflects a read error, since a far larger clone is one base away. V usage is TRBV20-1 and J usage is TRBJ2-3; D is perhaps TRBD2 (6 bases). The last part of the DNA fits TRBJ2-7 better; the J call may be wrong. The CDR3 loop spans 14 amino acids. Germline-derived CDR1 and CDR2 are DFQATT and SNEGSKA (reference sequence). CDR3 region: CSATHLVAADEQYF. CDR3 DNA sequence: TGCAGTGCTACCCACCTGGTAGCGGCGGATGAGCAGTACTTC.

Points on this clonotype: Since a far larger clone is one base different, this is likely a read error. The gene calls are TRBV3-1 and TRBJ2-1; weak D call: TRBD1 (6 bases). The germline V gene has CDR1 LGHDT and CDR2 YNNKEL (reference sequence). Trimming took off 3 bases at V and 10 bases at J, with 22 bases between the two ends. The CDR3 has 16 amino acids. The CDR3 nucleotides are TGTGCCAGCAGCCACCGTACGGGACACAGCTCCTACGAGCAGTTCTTC. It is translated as CASSHRTGHSSYEQFF.

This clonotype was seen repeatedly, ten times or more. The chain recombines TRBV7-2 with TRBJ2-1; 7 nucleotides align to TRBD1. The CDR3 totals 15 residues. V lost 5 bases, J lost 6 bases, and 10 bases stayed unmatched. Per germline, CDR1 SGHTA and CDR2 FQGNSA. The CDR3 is CASSRRQGFANEQFF. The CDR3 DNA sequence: TGTGCCAGCAGCCGAAGACAGGGATTCGCCAATGAGCAGTTCTTC.

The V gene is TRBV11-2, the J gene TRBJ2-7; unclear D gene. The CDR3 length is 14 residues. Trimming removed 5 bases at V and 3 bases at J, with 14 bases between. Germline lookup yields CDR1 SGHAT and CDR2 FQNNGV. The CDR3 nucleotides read TGTGCCAGCAGCAGTTCTGTCGACGGCTACGAGCAGTACTTC. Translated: CASSSSVDGYEQYF.

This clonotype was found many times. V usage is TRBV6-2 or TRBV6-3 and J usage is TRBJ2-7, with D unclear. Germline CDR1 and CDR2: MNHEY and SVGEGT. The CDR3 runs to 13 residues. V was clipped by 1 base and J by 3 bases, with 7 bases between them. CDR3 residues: CASSYWSYYEQYF. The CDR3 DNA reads TGTGCCAGCAGTTACTGGTCCTACTACGAGCAGTACTTC.

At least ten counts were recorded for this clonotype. CDR3 in DNA: TGTGCCAGCAGCCCGACAGGGAACACCGGGGAGCTGTTTTTT. The encoded protein is CASSPTGNTGELFF. The rearrangement links TRBV11-2 to TRBJ2-2; D may be TRBD1 (6 bases). Germline assignment: CDR1 SGHAT and CDR2 FQNNGV. This CDR3 has 14 residues. The V end was cut by 5 bases, the J end by 1 base, with 8 bases between.

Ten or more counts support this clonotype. CDR3 residues: CASRQGGSTEAFF. The CDR3, as DNA: TGTGCCAGTAGACAGGGCGGATCCACTGAAGCTTTCTTT. The chain carries TRBV19 and TRBJ1-1; D perhaps matches TRBD1 (6 bases). Germline CDR1 LNHDA, CDR2 SQIVND (reference sequence). There are 13 residues in the CDR3. Trimming removed 6 bases at V and 4 bases at J, with 12 bases between.

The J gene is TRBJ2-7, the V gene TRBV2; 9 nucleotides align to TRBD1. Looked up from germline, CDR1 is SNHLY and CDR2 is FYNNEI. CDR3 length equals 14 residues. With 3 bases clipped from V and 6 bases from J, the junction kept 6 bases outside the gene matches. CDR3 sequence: CASSDTGGPSEQYF. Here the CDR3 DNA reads TGTGCCAGCAGTGACACAGGGGGCCCCAGCGAGCAGTACTTC.

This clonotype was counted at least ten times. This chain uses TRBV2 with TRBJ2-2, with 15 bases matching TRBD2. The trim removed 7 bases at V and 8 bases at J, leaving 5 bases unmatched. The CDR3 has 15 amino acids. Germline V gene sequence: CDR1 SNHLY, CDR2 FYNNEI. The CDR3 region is CASTGTSGGIGELFF. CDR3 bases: TGTGCCAGCACCGGGACTAGCGGGGGGATTGGGGAGCTGTTTTTT.

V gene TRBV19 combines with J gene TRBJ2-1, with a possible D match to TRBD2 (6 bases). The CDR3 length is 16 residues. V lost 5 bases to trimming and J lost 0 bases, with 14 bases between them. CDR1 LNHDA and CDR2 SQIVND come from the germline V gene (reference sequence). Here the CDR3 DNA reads TGTGCCAGTAGTCCCAATAGCGGCAGCTCCTACAATGAGCAGTTCTTC. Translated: CASSPNSGSSYNEQFF.

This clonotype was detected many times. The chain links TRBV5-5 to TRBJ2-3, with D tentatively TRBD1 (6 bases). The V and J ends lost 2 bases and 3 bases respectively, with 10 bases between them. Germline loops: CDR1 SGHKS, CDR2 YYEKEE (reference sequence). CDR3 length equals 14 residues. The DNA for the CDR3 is TGTGCCAGCAGCTTCGGGACAAGAACAGATACGCAGTATTTT. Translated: CASSFGTRTDTQYF.

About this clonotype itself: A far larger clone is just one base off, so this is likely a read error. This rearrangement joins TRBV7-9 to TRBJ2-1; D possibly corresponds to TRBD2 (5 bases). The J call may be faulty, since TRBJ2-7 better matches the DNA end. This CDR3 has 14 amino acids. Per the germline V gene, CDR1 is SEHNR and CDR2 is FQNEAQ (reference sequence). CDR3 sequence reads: CASSLAGVINEQYF. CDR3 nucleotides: TGTGCCAGCAGCTTAGCGGGAGTAATAAATGAGCAGTACTTC.

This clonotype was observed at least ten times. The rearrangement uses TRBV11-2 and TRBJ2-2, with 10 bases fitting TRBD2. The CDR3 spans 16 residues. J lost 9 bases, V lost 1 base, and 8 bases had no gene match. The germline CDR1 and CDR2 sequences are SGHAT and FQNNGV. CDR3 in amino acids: CASSLALAGASRELFF. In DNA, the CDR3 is TGTGCCAGCAGCTTAGCCCTAGCGGGGGCCTCTAGGGAGCTGTTTTTT.

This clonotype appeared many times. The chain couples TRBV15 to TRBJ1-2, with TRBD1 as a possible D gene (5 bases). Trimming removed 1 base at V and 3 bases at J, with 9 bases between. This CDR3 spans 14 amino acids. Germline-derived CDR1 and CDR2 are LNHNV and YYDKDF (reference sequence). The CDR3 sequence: CATSRVGGDYGYTF. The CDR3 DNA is TGTGCCACCAGCAGAGTTGGGGGAGACTATGGCTACACCTTC.

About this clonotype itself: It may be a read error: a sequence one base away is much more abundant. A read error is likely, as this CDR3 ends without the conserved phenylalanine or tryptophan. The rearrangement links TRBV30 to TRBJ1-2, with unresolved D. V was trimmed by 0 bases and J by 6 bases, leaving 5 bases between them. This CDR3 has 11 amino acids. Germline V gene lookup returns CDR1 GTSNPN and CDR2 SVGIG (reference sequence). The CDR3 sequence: CAWSVIHGYTS. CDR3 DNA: TGTGCCTGGAGTGTTATACATGGCTACACCTCC.

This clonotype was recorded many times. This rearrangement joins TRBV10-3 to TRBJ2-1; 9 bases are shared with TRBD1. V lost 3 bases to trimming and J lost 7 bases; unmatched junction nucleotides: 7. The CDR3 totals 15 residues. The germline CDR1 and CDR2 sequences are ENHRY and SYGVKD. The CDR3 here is CAISEWDRDSNEQFF. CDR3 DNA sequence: TGTGCCATCAGTGAATGGGACAGGGATTCGAATGAGCAGTTCTTC.

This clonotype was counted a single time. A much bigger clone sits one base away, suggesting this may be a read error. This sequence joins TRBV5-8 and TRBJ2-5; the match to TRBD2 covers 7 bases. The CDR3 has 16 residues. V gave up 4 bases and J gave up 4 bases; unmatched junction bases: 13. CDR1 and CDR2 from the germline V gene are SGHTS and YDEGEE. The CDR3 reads CASSPGSAGRAETQYF. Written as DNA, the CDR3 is TGTGCCAGCAGCCCCGGGTCAGCAGGGAGGGCAGAGACCCAGTACTTC.

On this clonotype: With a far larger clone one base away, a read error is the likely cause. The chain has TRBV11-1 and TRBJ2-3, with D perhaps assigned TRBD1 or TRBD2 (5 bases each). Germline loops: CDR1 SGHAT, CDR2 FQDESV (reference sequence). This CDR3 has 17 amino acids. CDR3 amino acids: CAGSPLGAGVSADTQYF. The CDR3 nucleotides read TGTGCCGGCAGCCCCCTCGGGGCAGGTGTGAGCGCAGATACGCAGTATTTT. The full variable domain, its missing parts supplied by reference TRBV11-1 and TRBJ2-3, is EAEVAQSPRYKITEKSQAVAFWCDPISGHATLYWYRQILGQGPELLVQFQDESVVDDSQLPKDRFSAERLKGVDSTLKIQPAELGDSAMYLCAGSPLGAGVSADTQYFGPGTRLTVL.

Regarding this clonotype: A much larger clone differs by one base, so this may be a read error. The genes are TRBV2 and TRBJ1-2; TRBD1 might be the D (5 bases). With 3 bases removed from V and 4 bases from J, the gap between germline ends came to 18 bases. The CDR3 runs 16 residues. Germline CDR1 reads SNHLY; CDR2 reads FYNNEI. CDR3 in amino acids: CASSDSQGGTLYGYTF. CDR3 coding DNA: TGTGCCAGCAGTGATTCCCAGGGCGGAACCCTCTATGGCTACACCTTC.